These 10 T cell receptor beta chains were sequenced from one sample in a study of blood T cell repertoires in COVID-19 (dated by TCRdb to about 2020). The library was produced with the immunoSEQ multiplex PCR assay. Entries here come from immuneACCESS through TCRdb and include only in-frame sequences with V and J called. Some clones fail to appear in such tables; in the studies checked, an unresolved V gene covers under half of the shortfall, and the cause of the remainder is unknown. Here the sample has over 70,000 clones; approximately 80% occur a single time. 19% of the sample belongs to the ten largest clones. Material: peripheral blood. These TCRs come from an elderly woman with acute or convalescent COVID-19.

The gene calls are TRBV7-9 and TRBJ2-5, with D unresolved. This CDR3 has 12 residues. Germline loops: CDR1 SEHNR, CDR2 FQNEAQ (reference sequence). V lost 1 base, J lost 5 bases, and 5 bases lay in between. CDR3 nucleotide sequence: TGTGCCAGCAGCTTAGTACGGGAGACCCAGTACTTC. Protein sequence: CASSLVRETQYF.

J is TRBJ2-5 and V is TRBV10-1, with 9 bases matching TRBD2. Germline V gene sequence: CDR1 WNHNN, CDR2 SYGVQD (reference sequence). CDR3 size: 16 residues. The J segment lost 1 base and the V segment lost 5 bases, leaving 8 bases of the junction unmatched. The CDR3 is CASSTVSGRLQETQYF. Here the CDR3 DNA reads TGCGCCAGCAGTACCGTCAGCGGGAGGCTCCAAGAGACCCAGTACTTC.

V is TRBV27 and J is TRBJ2-5, with unresolved D. Trimming shortened V by 4 bases and J by 3 bases, and 9 bases separated the two germline ends. This CDR3 has 13 residues. Per germline, CDR1 MNHEY and CDR2 SMNVEV (reference sequence). DNA of the CDR3: TGTGCCAGCAGTTCAGTAGCTAAAGAGACCCAGTACTTC. Its translation is CASSSVAKETQYF.

The chain's CDR3 is CASSQKTSGRWNEQFF. In DNA, the CDR3 is TGTGCCAGCAGCCAAAAGACTAGCGGGAGGTGGAATGAGCAGTTCTTC. This rearrangement joins TRBV3-1 (or the pseudogene TRBV3-2) to TRBJ2-1, with 13 bases aligning to TRBD2. Germline V lookup: CDR1 LGHDT, CDR2 YNNKEL (reference sequence). This CDR3 has 16 residues. V was clipped by 2 bases and J by 7 bases; unmatched bases: 5.

V gene TRBV7-6 combines with J gene TRBJ2-3; 9 bases fit TRBD2. Germline-derived CDR1 and CDR2 are SGHVS and FNYEAQ. After removal of 3 bases from V and 3 bases from J, the junction contained 4 bases not matched to a gene. This CDR3 is 15 amino acids long. In DNA form, the CDR3 reads TGTGCCAGCAGCTTCTTGAGCGGGAGGACAGATACGCAGTATTTT. Protein: CASSFLSGRTDTQYF.

V usage is TRBV2 and J usage is TRBJ2-3; TRBD2 agrees at 8 bases. The CDR3 is 14 residues long. Germline V CDR1 and CDR2: SNHLY, FYNNEI. V lost 7 bases, J lost 3 bases, and 6 bases stayed unmatched. CDR3 protein: CASTVAGPTDTQYF. The CDR3 DNA follows: TGTGCCAGCACCGTAGCGGGACCTACAGATACGCAGTATTTT.

This clone was seen only once. The chain is built from TRBV29-1 and TRBJ2-1; the D gene is possibly TRBD2 (5 bases). The CDR3 spans 11 residues. Germline V gene data show CDR1 as SQVTM and CDR2 as ANQGSEA. The germline V and J ends were trimmed by 2 bases and 9 bases, with 8 bases remaining between them. CDR3 in DNA: TGCAGCGTTGAAAAGGCGGGTGAGCAGTTCTTC. This sequence encodes CSVEKAGEQFF.

This clone was detected a few times. The chain recombines TRBV5-1 with TRBJ2-3; TRBD1 matches at 9 bases. This CDR3 region has 17 residues. J lost 4 bases, V lost 3 bases, and 12 bases had no gene match. Looked up from germline, CDR1 is SGHRS and CDR2 is YFSETQ. CDR3 in DNA: TGCGCCAGCAGCTATACCCACAGGGGGCAAGCAGCAGATACGCAGTATTTT. The encoded protein is CASSYTHRGQAADTQYF.

V gene TRBV5-1 combines with J gene TRBJ2-5; D perhaps matches TRBD2 (6 bases). Germline V lookup: CDR1 SGHRS, CDR2 YFSETQ. V gave up 0 bases and J gave up 1 base, with 10 bases separating them. This CDR3 spans 15 amino acids. The CDR3 loop is CASSLGGNPQETQYF. As DNA, the CDR3 is TGCGCCAGCAGCTTGGGCGGGAATCCCCAAGAGACCCAGTACTTC.

The chain links TRBV9 to TRBJ2-7, with 7 bases matching TRBD1. Trimming took 4 bases from V and 2 from J; bases not matched to a gene: 3. Germline V gene lookup returns CDR1 SGDLS and CDR2 YYNGEE. This CDR3 contains 13 residues. The CDR3 bases are TGTGCCAGCAGCCGGGACAGTACCTACGAGCAGTACTTC. This gives the protein CASSRDSTYEQYF.